Shown below are 22 T cell receptor beta chains from a single sample sequenced in a study of T cells in pancreatic ductal adenocarcinoma. Some clones are missing from TCRdb's copy, which holds only in-frame ones; the method was immunoSEQ multiplex PCR. The repertoire holds 85,000 to 120,000 clones, over 90% seen once, with roughly 3.1% in the top ten. No neoadjuvant therapy was given to the selected pancreatic ductal adenocarcinoma patients before their surgery. The sequenced sample was PBMCs. The receptor set was obtained from a human donor with pancreatic ductal adenocarcinoma.

This chain uses TRBV7-6 with TRBJ2-4; the match to TRBD1 covers 8 bases. Germline CDR1 reads SGHVS; CDR2 reads FNYEAQ. V lost 2 bases, J lost 8 bases, and 8 bases stayed unmatched. The CDR3 sequence is 15 residues long. CDR3 sequence reads: CASSLPGQGRDIQYF. Written as DNA, the CDR3 is TGTGCCAGCAGCTTACCAGGACAGGGCAGGGACATTCAGTACTTC.

The count of this clone is one. The V gene is TRBV5-8, the J gene TRBJ1-2; a possible D gene is TRBD1 (5 bases). The CDR3 covers 14 residues. V was pared by 9 bases and J by 4 bases, with 19 bases between. Germline values: CDR1 SGHTS, CDR2 YDEGEE. Here the CDR3 DNA reads TGTGCCACCGGGCCCCCAGGGTGGGGCTATGGCTACACCTTC. It specifies CATGPPGWGYGYTF.

V and J are TRBV2 and TRBJ2-1; 14 nucleotides match TRBD2. CDR1 is SNHLY and CDR2 is FYNNEI in the germline V gene. V lost 8 bases to trimming and J lost 6 bases; unmatched junction nucleotides: 3. The CDR3 is 14 amino acids. The CDR3 DNA reads as TGTGCCAGCGCCGGGACTAGCGGGAGCAATGAGCAGTTCTTC. It translates to CASAGTSGSNEQFF.

The rearrangement uses TRBV6-1 and TRBJ1-5; perhaps TRBD1 as D (6 bases). Trimming shortened V by 8 bases and J by 5 bases, and 10 bases separated the two germline ends. Germline V gives CDR1 MNHNS, CDR2 SASEGT. The length of the CDR3 is 12 residues. This CDR3 reads CASSPGDQPQHF. The CDR3 nucleotides read TGTGCCAGCTCTCCAGGGGATCAGCCCCAGCATTTT.

The CDR3 sequence is CASSSDSGEAQYF. The CDR3 bases are TGTGCCAGCAGCTCGGACAGCGGGGAGGCCCAGTACTTC. V is TRBV7-2 and J is TRBJ2-5; tentative D call: TRBD2 (7 bases). The CDR3 extends over 13 amino acids. V lost 4 bases, J lost 9 bases, and 15 bases lay in between. The germline CDR1 and CDR2 sequences are SGHTA and FQGNSA.

The V call is TRBV5-1, the J call TRBJ2-2; D ambiguous. Germline assignment: CDR1 SGHRS and CDR2 YFSETQ. V was pared by 0 bases and J by 4 bases, with 10 bases between. The CDR3 totals 15 residues. CDR3 nucleotide sequence: TGCGCCAGCAGCTTGGCCGTACTTTTCACCGGGGAGCTGTTTTTT. Amino acid sequence: CASSLAVLFTGELFF.

The chain links TRBV5-1 to TRBJ2-1; D is possibly TRBD1 (6 bases). CDR3 length equals 17 residues. Germline V gives CDR1 SGHRS, CDR2 YFSETQ. V was pared by 3 bases and J by 4 bases, with 20 bases between. The DNA for the CDR3 is TGCGCCAGCAGCTCTAAGTCCGGGACACCTTTTTACAATGAGCAGTTCTTC. This codes for CASSSKSGTPFYNEQFF.

Only one count was recorded for this clone. V and J are TRBV9 and TRBJ2-1; D gene uncertain. Germline V gene sequence: CDR1 SGDLS, CDR2 YYNGEE. Between the trimmed V and J ends, which lost 0 bases and 0 bases, there was a span of 13 bases. The CDR3 extends over 17 amino acids. This CDR3 reads CASSVAPVISSYNEQFF. The CDR3 DNA sequence: TGTGCCAGCAGCGTAGCCCCCGTAATATCCTCCTACAATGAGCAGTTCTTC.

This chain joins TRBV29-1 and TRBJ2-7, with D possibly TRBD1 on 7 matching bases. Germline CDR1 reads SQVTM; CDR2 reads ANQGSEA. Trimming cost V 6 bases and J 3 bases, with 27 bases left between them. The CDR3 is made up of 17 amino acids. The CDR3 nucleotides are TGCAGCGTAGGAACAGGGGTTGGGGGACTTGAGCACTACGAGCAGTACTTC. The encoded protein is CSVGTGVGGLEHYEQYF.

The V call is TRBV5-1, the J call TRBJ1-2; a weak D match, TRBD1 (5 bases). CDR3 length: 15 residues. Germline V gives CDR1 SGHRS, CDR2 YFSETQ. The ends were cut back, 0 bases at V and 6 bases at J, with 15 bases in the middle. The CDR3 loop is CASSLAEPGGDGYTF. The CDR3 DNA is TGCGCCAGCAGCTTGGCCGAACCGGGGGGGGATGGCTACACCTTC.

The V and J genes are TRBV6-1 and TRBJ1-3; D is uncertain. In germline, CDR1 is MNHNS, CDR2 SASEGT. CDR3 size: 15 residues. The germline V and J ends were trimmed by 2 bases and 0 bases, with 8 bases remaining between them. CDR3 coding DNA: TGTGCCAGCAGTGAATACAGATCCTCTGGAAACACCATATATTTT. Residues: CASSEYRSSGNTIYF.

This chain links TRBV28 with TRBJ2-7, with 8 bases aligning to TRBD1. This CDR3 has 14 residues. Trimming at V came to 10 bases and at J to 2 bases, leaving 10 bases not matched to a gene. Germline V gene sequence: CDR1 MDHEN, CDR2 SYDVKM. The CDR3 bases are TGTGCCATCACTTCAGGACAGGGTACCTACGAGCAGTACTTC. This translates into CAITSGQGTYEQYF. The complete variable domain, with remaining parts taken from reference TRBV28 and TRBJ2-7, reads DVKVTQSSRYLVKRTGEKVFLECVQDMDHENMFWYRQDPGLGLRLIYFSYDVKMKEKGDIPEGYSVSREKKERFSLILESASTNQTSMYLCAITSGQGTYEQYFGPGTRLTVT.

The V gene is TRBV19, the J gene TRBJ1-2, with D possibly TRBD1 on 6 matching bases. Germline CDR1 and CDR2: LNHDA and SQIVND (reference sequence). The V end was cut by 3 bases, the J end by 7 bases, with 21 bases between. This CDR3 spans 16 amino acids. In DNA form, the CDR3 reads TGTGCCAGTAGTATTATAGCGGGGGGCCGCGGCTCTGGCTACACCTTC. Translated, it gives CASSIIAGGRGSGYTF.

The chain recombines TRBV6-1 with TRBJ2-5; 11 bases line up with TRBD2. The V gene end was trimmed by 7 bases and the J gene end by 5 bases; junction bases not matched to a gene: 6. The CDR3 spans 14 residues. Germline V gives CDR1 MNHNS, CDR2 SASEGT. The chain's CDR3 is CASILAGVGETQYF. CDR3 sequence (DNA): TGTGCCAGCATACTAGCGGGAGTGGGGGAGACCCAGTACTTC.

The rearrangement links TRBV27 to TRBJ1-5, with D possibly being TRBD1 (5 bases). Deletions cut 5 bases from V and 2 bases from J, with 13 bases between. Per germline, CDR1 MNHEY and CDR2 SMNVEV (reference sequence). The CDR3 length is 15 residues. Written as DNA, the CDR3 is TGTGCCAGCAGTGACGACCAGGGTGGCAATCAGCCCCAGCATTTT. Protein product: CASSDDQGGNQPQHF.

The V call is TRBV7-9, the J call TRBJ1-1; 9 nucleotides line up with TRBD1. The germline V gene encodes CDR1 SEHNR and CDR2 FQNEAQ (reference sequence). V was pared by 8 bases and J by 1 base, with 17 bases of the junction left unmatched. The CDR3 loop spans 18 amino acids. CDR3 nucleotides: TGTGCCAGCGGGGGGGGACAGGGAGGACCTCCGGGGAACACTGAAGCTTTCTTT. Translation gives CASGGGQGGPPGNTEAFF.

This clone was seen once. The gene calls are TRBV29-1 and TRBJ1-2, with 9 bases fitting TRBD1. The CDR3 contains 12 residues. V lost 7 bases, J lost 8 bases, and 8 bases stayed unmatched. The germline V gene has CDR1 SQVTM and CDR2 ANQGSEA. CDR3 DNA: TGCAGCGCCCGACAGGGGGGGAACGGCTACACCTTC. It is translated as CSARQGGNGYTF.

In its sample, this clone was seen a few times. The chain employs TRBV19 and TRBJ1-3; 7 positions agree with TRBD1. CDR1 LNHDA and CDR2 SQIVND come from the germline V gene (reference sequence). CDR3 length equals 14 residues. Trimming at V came to 8 bases and at J to 6 bases, leaving 10 bases not matched to a gene. CDR3 sequence reads: CASWPGTEENTIYF. The CDR3 DNA sequence: TGTGCCAGTTGGCCCGGGACAGAGGAAAACACCATATATTTT.

The chain joins TRBV4-2 to TRBJ2-7; TRBD2 matches at 7 bases. CDR1 and CDR2 from the germline V gene are LGHNA and YNFKEQ. The trim removed 1 base at V and 4 bases at J, leaving 4 bases unmatched. The CDR3 runs to 14 residues. The CDR3 here is CASSQGRGGYEQYF. In DNA form, the CDR3 reads TGTGCCAGCAGCCAAGGGCGCGGGGGTTACGAGCAGTACTTC.

V usage is TRBV28 and J usage is TRBJ2-1; TRBD2 matches at 10 bases. CDR1 is MDHEN and CDR2 is SYDVKM in the germline V gene. V was clipped by 10 bases and J by 6 bases; unmatched bases: 12. The CDR3 runs 15 residues. The DNA for the CDR3 is TGTGCCACCAAGTTTCGGGGACTAGCGACCAATGAGCAGTTCTTC. Its translation: CATKFRGLATNEQFF.

The chain recombines TRBV15 with TRBJ2-7; 8 bases are a match to TRBD1. The CDR3 spans 14 residues. Looked up from germline, CDR1 is LNHNV and CDR2 is YYDKDF (reference sequence). V lost 2 bases and J lost 7; bases outside the gene matches: 7. CDR3 nucleotides: TGTGCCACCAGCAGAAATCAGGGGGCTCGGGAGCAGTACTTC. Amino acids: CATSRNQGAREQYF.

This CDR3 is CASSSPTGANEKLFF. The CDR3 nucleotides read TGTGCCAGCAGCTCGCCGACAGGGGCGAATGAAAAACTGTTTTTT. The J gene is TRBJ1-4, the V gene TRBV7-9; TRBD1 aligns across 8 bases. The germline V gene encodes CDR1 SEHNR and CDR2 FQNEAQ (reference sequence). The junction had 6 bases not matched to a gene; V was cut back by 4 bases and J by 5 bases. The CDR3 runs to 15 residues.